A single sample gave rise to the 19 T cell receptor beta chains below, sequenced in a study of T cell repertoires in cytomegalovirus infection. TCRdb reanalysed the reads using MiXCR and keeps one entry per CDR3 protein. The table records roughly 500,000 distinct CDR3 sequences, 11% of them present only once. Sequencing used PBMCs. These receptors all come from a human donor in good health (CMV status not recorded). Some clones in this sample may be carry-over from other donors' samples.

This clonotype was observed many times. The gene calls are TRBV24-1 and TRBJ1-5; D gene ambiguous. CDR1 KGHDR and CDR2 SFDVKD come from the germline V gene. V was pared by 6 bases and J by 3 bases, with 11 bases between. The CDR3 length is 14 residues. For the CDR3, the DNA is TGTGCCACCAGTCCCGGCTGGGACAATCAGCCCCAGCATTTT. Encoded protein: CATSPGWDNQPQHF.

The gene calls are TRBV19 and TRBJ1-5, with 8 positions matching TRBD1. The CDR3 totals 15 residues. V lost 5 bases to trimming and J lost 4 bases; unmatched junction nucleotides: 7. In germline, CDR1 is LNHDA, CDR2 SQIVND (reference sequence). The CDR3 protein is CASSPTGGPNQPQHF. The CDR3 coding sequence is TGTGCCAGTAGTCCAACAGGGGGGCCAAATCAGCCCCAGCATTTT.

The chain uses TRBV7-3 and TRBJ1-1; D is ambiguous. CDR1 is SGHTA, CDR2 FQGTGA, per germline. V gave up 8 bases and J gave up 1 base, with 17 bases separating them. The CDR3 contains 15 residues. Written as DNA, the CDR3 is TGTGCCAGCCGGTTATCGACGGTTACGAACACTGAAGCTTTCTTT. Translating it yields CASRLSTVTNTEAFF.

The table lists this clonotype with many counts. This chain connects TRBV20-1 to TRBJ2-5; 7 bases map to TRBD2. The CDR3 runs to 15 residues. Germline V lookup: CDR1 DFQATT, CDR2 SNEGSKA (reference sequence). V shed 2 bases and J 5 bases; nucleotides not matched to a gene: 11. CDR3 coding DNA: TGCAGTGCTAGATTGTCGGGAGGTTATTGGGAGACCCAGTACTTC. It specifies CSARLSGGYWETQYF.

This clonotype was counted many times. The chain joins TRBV5-4 to TRBJ2-5, with 11 bases lining up with TRBD2. V was clipped by 7 bases and J by 5 bases; unmatched bases: 7. This CDR3 spans 14 amino acids. Germline V gene lookup returns CDR1 SGHNT and CDR2 YYREEE (reference sequence). CDR3 sequence: CASGTSGRGETQYF. DNA for the CDR3: TGTGCCAGCGGTACTAGCGGGAGAGGCGAGACCCAGTACTTC. Based on the CDR3 plus reference TRBV5-4 and TRBJ2-5, the full variable domain is ETGVTQSPTHLIKTRGQQVTLRCSSQSGHNTVSWYQQALGQGPQFIFQYYREEENGRGNFPPRFSGLQFPNYSSELNVNALELDDSALYLCASGTSGRGETQYFGPGTRLLVL.

This clonotype was recorded many times. The chain combines TRBV7-8 with TRBJ2-3; 12 nucleotides agree with TRBD2. Germline V gene data show CDR1 as SGHVS and CDR2 as FQNEAQ. The CDR3 totals 16 residues. V was clipped by 5 bases and J by 5 bases; unmatched bases: 8. CDR3 sequence (DNA): TGTGCCAGCAGCCGCGGGACTAGCGGGTCGGGAGATACGCAGTATTTT. Its protein product is CASSRGTSGSGDTQYF.

This clonotype showed up many times. CDR3 loop: CASSTRGRSNTEAFF. The DNA for the CDR3 is TGTGCCAGTAGTACGAGGGGGCGTTCGAACACTGAAGCTTTCTTT. The chain links TRBV19 to TRBJ1-1; 7 nucleotides match TRBD1. Germline CDR1 LNHDA, CDR2 SQIVND (reference sequence). V lost 4 bases, J lost 1 base, and 6 bases stayed unmatched. The CDR3 is made up of 15 amino acids.

This clonotype came up many times. The CDR3, as DNA: TGTGCCAGCAGTTCACGGACTAGCGGGCTGTTTTTT. Encoded protein: CASSSRTSGLFF. The chain has TRBV12-3 or TRBV12-4 and TRBJ2-2; TRBD2 agrees at 10 bases. V was pared by 4 bases and J by 13 bases, with 3 bases of the junction left unmatched. The CDR3 has 12 amino acids.

V usage is TRBV5-8 and J usage is TRBJ2-3, with D possibly TRBD1 on 5 matching bases. The CDR3 has 14 residues. Trimming took off 3 bases at V and 2 bases at J, with 10 bases between the two ends. The V gene's germline CDR1 is SGHTS and CDR2 YDEGEE. CDR3 sequence: CASSSGYNTDTQYF. The CDR3 nucleotides are TGTGCCAGCAGCTCAGGGTATAACACAGATACGCAGTATTTT.

This clonotype was found once. This chain uses TRBV7-9 with TRBJ1-1; the D gene is possibly TRBD1 (6 bases). The CDR3 is 13 residues long. The V gene's germline CDR1 is SEHNR and CDR2 FQNEAQ (reference sequence). V gave up 3 bases and J gave up 5 bases, with 10 bases separating them. Written as DNA, the CDR3 is TGTGCCAGCAGCTTTGCAGGGGAGACTGAAGCTTTCTTT. It yields the protein CASSFAGETEAFF.

This clonotype was observed at least ten times. The J gene is TRBJ1-1, the V gene TRBV12-3 or TRBV12-4; TRBD1 matches at 7 bases. After removal of 7 bases from V and 6 bases from J, the junction contained 2 bases not matched to a gene. The CDR3 extends over 11 amino acids. CDR3 sequence reads: CASTDRAEAFF. CDR3 coding DNA: TGTGCCAGCACCGACAGGGCTGAAGCTTTCTTT.

This clonotype was counted ten times or more. The genes are TRBV19 and TRBJ2-3, with D possibly being TRBD1 (5 bases). Trimming left V 6 bases short and J 6 bases short, with 16 bases between. The CDR3 length is 14 residues. Germline CDR1 LNHDA, CDR2 SQIVND (reference sequence). CDR3 nucleotide sequence: TGTGCCAGTAGCCAAACTGGCAGGGCCGATACGCAGTATTTT. It translates to CASSQTGRADTQYF. Using reference TRBV19 and TRBJ2-3 for the parts outside the CDR3, the full variable domain is DGGITQSPKYLFRKEGQNVTLSCEQNLNHDAMYWYRQDPGQGLRLIYYSQIVNDFQKGDIAEGYSVSREKKESFPLTVTSAQKNPTAFYLCASSQTGRADTQYFGPGTRLTVL.

This clonotype has at least ten counts. This chain links TRBV7-8 with TRBJ2-3, with 10 bases that match TRBD2. The germline CDR1 and CDR2 sequences are SGHVS and FQNEAQ. J gave up 8 bases and V 4 bases, and 9 bases lay outside the gene matches. The CDR3 length is 15 residues. The DNA for the CDR3 is TGTGCCAGCAGCTCAAGAGCGGGAGGGCCCGGTACGCAGTATTTT. It specifies CASSSRAGGPGTQYF.

This clonotype was counted many times. The rearrangement uses TRBV7-8 and TRBJ2-3; weak D call: TRBD2 (5 bases). The CDR3 runs 12 residues. The germline V and J ends were trimmed by 3 bases and 5 bases, with 6 bases remaining between them. Germline values: CDR1 SGHVS, CDR2 FQNEAQ. CDR3 DNA sequence: TGTGCCAGCAGCTTTGCGGGAGATACGCAGTATTTT. It codes for CASSFAGDTQYF. The full variable domain, its missing parts supplied by reference TRBV7-8 and TRBJ2-3, is GAGVSQSPRYKVAKRGQDVALRCDPISGHVSLFWYQQALGQGPEFLTYFQNEAQLDKSGLPSDRFFAERPEGSVSTLKIQRTQQEDSAVYLCASSFAGDTQYFGPGTRLTVL.

This clonotype turned up a few times. This chain connects TRBV29-1 to TRBJ2-1; 11 positions agree with TRBD2. Germline CDR1 is SQVTM and CDR2 is ANQGSEA. The CDR3 totals 13 residues. V shed 7 bases and J 6 bases; nucleotides not matched to a gene: 5. The DNA of the CDR3 is TGCAGCGCGCTAGCGGGAGGCAGCAATGAGCAGTTCTTC. Its translation: CSALAGGSNEQFF.

Ten or more counts support this clonotype. The chain employs TRBV6-6 and TRBJ2-3; D is unclear. Germline CDR1 and CDR2: MNHNY and SVGAGI (reference sequence). The CDR3 is 15 amino acids. The V end lost 4 bases, the J end lost 1 base, and 12 bases lay between the germline ends. The CDR3 nucleotides are TGTGCCAGCAGTTTACGGCCTTCGGGCACAGATACGCAGTATTTT. It translates to CASSLRPSGTDTQYF.

This clonotype was recorded many times. The chain couples TRBV7-2 to TRBJ1-5; D unclear. V lost 6 bases, J lost 1 base, and 7 bases lay in between. Germline loops: CDR1 SGHTA, CDR2 FQGNSA. The CDR3 loop spans 13 amino acids. The DNA of the CDR3 is TGTGCCAGCAGTTACACAAGCAATCAGCCCCAGCATTTT. Its translation is CASSYTSNQPQHF.

There are many counts of this clonotype. The J gene is TRBJ2-6, the V gene TRBV24-1; D remains unclear. Deletions cut 1 base from V and 0 bases from J, with 3 bases between. The V gene's germline CDR1 is KGHDR and CDR2 SFDVKD. This CDR3 has 15 residues. In DNA, the CDR3 is TGTGCCACCAGTGATTTCGGCTCTGGGGCCAACGTCCTGACTTTC. Protein sequence: CATSDFGSGANVLTF.

The chain uses TRBV11-2 and TRBJ2-2; possibly TRBD2 for D (6 bases). Germline-derived CDR1 and CDR2 are SGHAT and FQNNGV. V was cut by 8 bases and J by 4 bases, with 14 bases left in between. The CDR3 sequence is 14 residues long. CDR3 residues: CASLVTGSTGELFF. Here the CDR3 DNA reads TGTGCCAGCCTCGTTACCGGGAGCACCGGGGAGCTGTTTTTT.